These 18 T cell receptor beta chains were all obtained from the same sample, sequenced in a study of T cell repertoires in cytomegalovirus infection. TCRdb re-analysed the reads in MiXCR, keeping a single row per CDR3 protein. The sample contains about 500,000 distinct CDR3 sequences, roughly 34% of which appear only once. Antigen specificity for these receptors is unknown. The sequencing here drew on cultured PBMCs, taken from culture after CMV antigen stimulation. These receptors originate from a human donor in good health (CMV status not recorded). Some clones in this sample may be carry-over from other donors' samples.

The CDR3 nucleotides are TGTGCCATCAGTGAATCGACCAGCGGAGGGCTAGCCTACAATGAGCAGTTCTTC. It is translated as CAISESTSGGLAYNEQFF. The chain recombines TRBV10-3 with TRBJ2-1, with D possibly TRBD2 on 6 matching bases. The CDR3 contains 18 residues. Trimming shortened V by 3 bases and J by 2 bases, and 20 bases separated the two germline ends. Germline V CDR1 and CDR2: ENHRY, SYGVKD.

This clonotype showed up just a few times. The chain joins TRBV18 to TRBJ2-1, with 12 bases fitting TRBD2. The CDR3 is 15 amino acids. Germline values: CDR1 KGHSH, CDR2 LQKENI. V gave up 4 bases and J gave up 9 bases; unmatched junction bases: 7. The CDR3 spells CASSLRLAGVVEQFF. For the CDR3, the DNA is TGTGCCAGCTCACTTAGACTAGCGGGAGTGGTTGAGCAGTTCTTC.

The V and J genes are TRBV27 and TRBJ2-7; TRBD2 is a possible D gene (5 bases). This CDR3 spans 13 amino acids. The germline CDR1 and CDR2 sequences are MNHEY and SMNVEV (reference sequence). V gave up 4 bases and J gave up 2 bases, with 9 bases separating them. CDR3 amino acids: CASSSTGTYEQYF. DNA of the CDR3: TGTGCCAGCAGTTCAACCGGGACCTACGAGCAGTACTTC.

There are many counts of this clonotype. The genes are TRBV7-2 and TRBJ2-7; D is unclear. The V end lost 0 bases, the J end lost 0 bases, and 3 bases lay between the germline ends. Germline assignment: CDR1 SGHTA and CDR2 FQGNSA. The CDR3 is 13 residues long. Written as DNA, the CDR3 is TGTGCCAGCAGCTTAGCCAGCTCCTACGAGCAGTACTTC. It is translated as CASSLASSYEQYF.

The CDR3 spells CASSYGTSGEQYV. The DNA of the CDR3 is TGTGCCAGCAGCTATGGGACTAGCGGCGAGCAGTACGTC. V and J are TRBV6-2 or TRBV6-3 and TRBJ2-7; 11 nucleotides match TRBD2. V dropped 6 bases and J dropped 6; count of bases not matched to a gene: 4. The CDR3 has 13 residues. Germline CDR1 reads MNHEY; CDR2 reads SVGEGT.

The chain employs TRBV20-1 and TRBJ2-5; 11 bases are a match to TRBD2. V shed 3 bases and J 0 bases; nucleotides not matched to a gene: 3. There are 15 residues in the CDR3. Germline CDR1 DFQATT, CDR2 SNEGSKA (reference sequence). The CDR3 region is CSASPSGRYQETQYF. The CDR3 DNA reads as TGCAGTGCTAGTCCTAGCGGGAGGTACCAAGAGACCCAGTACTTC.

Only a few counts were recorded for this clonotype. J is TRBJ2-7 and V is TRBV27; the D is unclear. The CDR3 has 12 residues. V lost 8 bases and J lost 9, with 17 bases in between. Germline CDR1 and CDR2: MNHEY and SMNVEV (reference sequence). CDR3 DNA: TGTGCCAGCGCCGGGCCGAATGTTGGGCAGTACTTC. It specifies CASAGPNVGQYF.

This chain joins TRBV4-1 and TRBJ2-2; 9 bases agree with TRBD2. After removal of 1 base from V and 7 bases from J, the junction contained 4 bases not matched to a gene. The CDR3 sequence is 15 residues long. CDR1 is MGHRA, CDR2 YSYEKL, per germline. This chain's CDR3 is CASSQVLREGGELFF. CDR3 sequence (DNA): TGCGCCAGCAGCCAAGTATTGCGGGAGGGCGGGGAGCTGTTTTTT.

At least ten counts were recorded for this clonotype. The genes are TRBV7-2 and TRBJ2-2; D gene unclear. The V end lost 2 bases, the J end lost 2 bases, and 6 bases lay between the germline ends. Looked up from germline, CDR1 is SGHTA and CDR2 is FQGNSA. The CDR3 runs 14 residues. CDR3 amino acids: CASSLSINTGELFF. CDR3 DNA sequence: TGTGCCAGCAGCTTATCCATTAACACCGGGGAGCTGTTTTTT. The whole variable domain, filled in from reference TRBV7-2 and TRBJ2-2, reads GAGVSQSPSNKVTEKGKDVELRCDPISGHTALYWYRQSLGQGLEFLIYFQGNSAPDKSGLPSDRFSAERTGGSVSTLTIQRTQQEDSAVYLCASSLSINTGELFFGEGSRLTVL.

This clonotype occurred a few times. V and J are TRBV6-1 and TRBJ2-7, with a weak D call TRBD2 (5 bases). The germline V gene encodes CDR1 MNHNS and CDR2 SASEGT. The V and J ends lost 6 bases and 5 bases respectively, with 17 bases between them. This CDR3 spans 14 amino acids. The CDR3 sequence: CASSLAGLTHEQYF. The CDR3 bases are TGTGCCAGCAGCTTAGCCGGACTCACACACGAGCAGTACTTC.

In this sample, this clonotype turned up a few times. The V gene is TRBV2, the J gene TRBJ2-7; D remains ambiguous. The germline gives CDR1 SNHLY, CDR2 FYNNEI. V lost 2 bases to trimming and J lost 3 bases, with 17 bases between them. CDR3 size: 16 residues. CDR3 sequence (DNA): TGTGCCAGCAGTGAACCCCTGCAGCCCTCCTTCTACGAGCAGTACTTC. It yields the protein CASSEPLQPSFYEQYF.

In its sample, this clonotype was seen a few times. The chain links TRBV14 to TRBJ1-2; D gene unclear. Between the trimmed V and J ends, which lost 1 base and 8 bases, there was a span of 14 bases. This CDR3 contains 14 residues. Germline V lookup: CDR1 SGHDN, CDR2 FVKESK. CDR3 coding DNA: TGTGCCAGCAGCCAAGTGGTCGGATTTGGGGGCTACACCTTC. Translating gives CASSQVVGFGGYTF.

This clonotype was seen only a few times. This rearrangement joins TRBV7-8 to TRBJ2-7; 9 bases align to TRBD2. After removal of 1 base from V and 6 bases from J, the junction contained 4 bases not matched to a gene. Germline CDR1 is SGHVS and CDR2 is FQNEAQ. This CDR3 contains 14 residues. In DNA, the CDR3 is TGTGCCAGCAGCTTAGGACTAGCGGTTCCCGAGCAGTACGTC. As protein: CASSLGLAVPEQYV.

This clonotype was counted at least ten times. The rearrangement joins TRBV7-3 to TRBJ2-3, with D perhaps assigned TRBD1 or TRBD2 (5 bases each). Deletions cut 5 bases from V and 6 bases from J, with 18 bases between. Germline CDR1 reads SGHTA; CDR2 reads FQGTGA. This CDR3 contains 15 residues. CDR3 residues: CASSPGTHPSDTQYF. The CDR3 bases are TGTGCCAGCAGCCCCGGGACCCACCCATCGGATACGCAGTATTTT.

J is TRBJ2-7 and V is TRBV27; D ambiguous. This CDR3 is 15 amino acids long. Trimming took off 0 bases at V and 2 bases at J, with 11 bases between the two ends. Germline V gives CDR1 MNHEY, CDR2 SMNVEV (reference sequence). The CDR3: CASSLSAGTTYEQYV. DNA of the CDR3: TGTGCCAGCAGTTTATCGGCCGGTACCACCTACGAGCAGTACGTC.

V gene TRBV10-3 combines with J gene TRBJ1-6; 11 bases fit TRBD1. The CDR3 has 16 residues. Trimming cost V 3 bases and J 9 bases; bases outside gene matches: 7. Germline values: CDR1 ENHRY, CDR2 SYGVKD. DNA for the CDR3: TGTGCCATCAGTGACACATCCGGGACAGGGGGTTCACCCCTCCACTTT. This sequence encodes CAISDTSGTGGSPLHF.

This clonotype came up a few times. The rearrangement uses TRBV28 and TRBJ2-2, with 9 nucleotides matching TRBD2. J lost 4 bases, V lost 6 bases, and 9 bases had no gene match. The CDR3 is 16 amino acids. Germline values: CDR1 MDHEN, CDR2 SYDVKM. The CDR3, as DNA: TGTGCCAGCAGCCTCTCCGGGACTAGCCGCACCGGGGAGCTGTTTTTT. Translated: CASSLSGTSRTGELFF. Full variable domain (outside the CDR3, taken from reference TRBV28 and TRBJ2-2): DVKVTQSSRYLVKRTGEKVFLECVQDMDHENMFWYRQDPGLGLRLIYFSYDVKMKEKGDIPEGYSVSREKKERFSLILESASTNQTSMYLCASSLSGTSRTGELFFGEGSRLTVL.

This clonotype has only a few counts. This chain joins TRBV7-2 and TRBJ2-1; 7 nucleotides agree with TRBD2. The V gene end was trimmed by 6 bases and the J gene end by 0 bases; junction bases not matched to a gene: 8. The germline V gene has CDR1 SGHTA and CDR2 FQGNSA. CDR3 length equals 16 residues. CDR3 sequence: CASRLSGGSSYNEQFF. DNA of the CDR3: TGTGCCAGCAGGCTTAGTGGCGGGAGCTCCTACAATGAGCAGTTCTTC.